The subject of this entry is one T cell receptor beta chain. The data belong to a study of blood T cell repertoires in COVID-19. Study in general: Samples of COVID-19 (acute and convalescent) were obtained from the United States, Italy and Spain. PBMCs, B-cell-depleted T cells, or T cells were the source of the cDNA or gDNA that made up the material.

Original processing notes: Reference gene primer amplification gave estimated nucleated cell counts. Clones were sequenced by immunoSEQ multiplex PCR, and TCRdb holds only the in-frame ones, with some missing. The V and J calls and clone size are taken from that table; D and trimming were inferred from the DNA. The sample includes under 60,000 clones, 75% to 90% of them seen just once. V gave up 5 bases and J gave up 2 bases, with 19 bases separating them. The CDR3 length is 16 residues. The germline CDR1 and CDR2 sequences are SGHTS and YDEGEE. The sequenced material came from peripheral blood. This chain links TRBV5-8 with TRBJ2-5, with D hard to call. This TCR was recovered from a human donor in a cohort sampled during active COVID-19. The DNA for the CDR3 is TGTGCCAGCAGTCGAGGTGTCGTGGCGCTACAAGAGACCCAGTACTTC. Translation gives CASSRGVVALQETQYF.